The clone carrying this T cell receptor (beta chain) was picked up many times. It may be a read error: a sequence one base away is much more abundant. Germline CDR1 is MNHNS and CDR2 is SASEGT. This CDR3 contains 13 residues. These data are taken from a study of Graves' ophthalmopathy and Graves' hyperthyroidism. Transcripts of RNA were the source for amplifying TCR beta CDR3 regions. First-round RT-PCR relied on HTBI primers, and a second-round multiplex PCR came next. One entry per CDR3 protein, called by TCRdb with MiXCR from the multiplex PCR reads. Of a few hundred thousand distinct CDR3 sequences in the sample, about 15% are singletons; the top ten hold approximately 2.4%.

The V gene is TRBV6-1, the J gene TRBJ2-7; D is ambiguous. This clonotype originated in an adult woman with stable Graves' hyperthyroidism. What was sequenced was peripheral blood. The CDR3 nucleotides are TGTGCCAGCACCGCGTGGACCTCCTACGAGCGGTACTTC. Protein: CASTAWTSYERYF.